The 21 T cell receptor beta chains below were found in one sample sequenced in a study of early T cells in non-severe SARS-CoV-2 infection. TCRdb re-called the 5' RACE reads through MiXCR, storing one row per CDR3 protein. This sample carries under 80,000 distinct CDR3 sequences, 11% of them seen once, and the ten largest clones take about 4.1%. The sample taken for sequencing was whole blood. The receptor set was obtained from an adult who was a healthcare worker with PCR-confirmed SARS-CoV-2 infection or an uninfected control (not recorded which).

This clonotype was seen at least ten times. The V gene is TRBV29-1, the J gene TRBJ2-3, with TRBD2 identical over 7 bases. CDR3 length: 14 residues. Germline lookup yields CDR1 SQVTM and CDR2 ANQGSEA. V was clipped by 4 bases and J by 3 bases; unmatched bases: 7. The CDR3: CSVAGLVATDTQYF. The CDR3 nucleotides are TGCAGCGTTGCAGGACTAGTAGCAACAGATACGCAGTATTTT.

This clonotype has a count of ten or more. This chain connects TRBV7-6 to TRBJ2-1, with D possibly matching TRBD1 (5 bases). Germline V gives CDR1 SGHVS, CDR2 FNYEAQ. The CDR3 runs 12 residues. Trimming pared 3 bases from V and 6 bases from J, leaving 6 bases between. The CDR3 DNA reads as TGTGCCAGCAGCTTTGACAGCAATGAGCAGTTCTTC. Translating gives CASSFDSNEQFF.

Details on this clonotype: This may be a read error, as it is one base from a much larger clone. The V gene is TRBV27, the J gene TRBJ1-3; D is unclear. The CDR3 loop spans 13 amino acids. With 3 bases removed from V and 0 bases from J, the gap between germline ends came to 3 bases. Germline lookup yields CDR1 MNHEY and CDR2 SMNVEV (reference sequence). DNA for the CDR3: TGTGCCAGCAGTTTGAGCTCTGGAAACACCATATATTTT. Its protein is CASSLSSGNTIYF.

Many counts were recorded for this clonotype. The chain recombines TRBV18 with TRBJ2-2, with D possibly being TRBD1 (6 bases). The CDR3 is 17 residues long. Germline lookup yields CDR1 KGHSH and CDR2 LQKENI. The V end was cut by 4 bases, the J end by 6 bases, with 21 bases between. In DNA, the CDR3 is TGTGCCAGCTCACGCTCTTACAGGGATCTTCTCGCCGGGGAGCTGTTTTTT. It yields the protein CASSRSYRDLLAGELFF.

The V and J genes are TRBV18 and TRBJ2-1; TRBD2 matches 11 bases. The CDR3 contains 16 residues. Unmatched junction bases numbered 7, after V lost 3 bases and J lost 6 bases. The germline V gene encodes CDR1 KGHSH and CDR2 LQKENI. The CDR3 nucleotides are TGTGCCAGCTCACCCCCGAGTAGCGGGAGGGCCAATGAGCAGTTCTTC. Protein sequence: CASSPPSSGRANEQFF.

The rearrangement links TRBV10-3 to TRBJ2-7; no reliable D call. V lost 0 bases and J lost 3, with 9 bases in between. This CDR3 has 14 residues. Germline V lookup: CDR1 ENHRY, CDR2 SYGVKD. This chain's CDR3 is CAISESMVDYEQYF. The CDR3 DNA follows: TGTGCCATCAGTGAGTCGATGGTCGACTACGAGCAGTACTTC.

V is TRBV4-1 and J is TRBJ2-7; TRBD1 agrees at 7 bases. CDR3 length equals 15 residues. Per the germline V gene, CDR1 is MGHRA and CDR2 is YSYEKL. Trimming cost V 2 bases and J 2 bases; bases outside gene matches: 6. The CDR3 region has the DNA TGCGCCAGCAGCCAAACGACAGGGACCCCCTACGAGCAGTACTTC. Translating it yields CASSQTTGTPYEQYF.

This clonotype has a handful of counts. The chain couples TRBV6-1 to TRBJ2-7; 7 positions agree with TRBD1. This CDR3 is 14 amino acids long. CDR1 MNHNS and CDR2 SASEGT come from the germline V gene. J was trimmed by 0 bases and V by 1 base; bases with no gene match: 0. Here the CDR3 DNA reads TGTGCCAGCAGTGAAGGGGACAGCTCCTACGAGCAGTACTTC. Translating it yields CASSEGDSSYEQYF.

This clonotype was seen more than once but under ten times. This chain joins TRBV12-3 or TRBV12-4 and TRBJ1-4, with D hard to call. V lost 2 bases to trimming and J lost 0 bases, with 10 bases between them. The CDR3 runs to 16 residues. The CDR3 here is CASSLRAAATNEKLFF. CDR3 DNA: TGTGCCAGCAGTTTAAGGGCAGCTGCAACTAATGAAAAACTGTTTTTT.

This clonotype has at least ten counts. The gene calls are TRBV29-1 and TRBJ1-2; TRBD1 is a possible D gene (5 bases). The CDR3 length is 12 residues. Germline V gives CDR1 SQVTM, CDR2 ANQGSEA. V was pared by 4 bases and J by 6 bases, with 12 bases between. CDR3 DNA: TGCAGCGTTGCGAGTGGGGCCGATGGCTACACCTTC. Translation: CSVASGADGYTF.

This clonotype was picked up a small number of times. This sequence joins TRBV29-1 and TRBJ2-1; D remains unclear. Trimming pared 4 bases from V and 7 bases from J, leaving 5 bases between. The CDR3 totals 10 residues. CDR1 SQVTM and CDR2 ANQGSEA come from the germline V gene. The CDR3 here is CSVGVNEQFF. The CDR3 DNA reads as TGCAGCGTTGGAGTTAATGAGCAGTTCTTC.

This clonotype was recorded at least ten times. This chain joins TRBV5-6 and TRBJ2-1; D uncertain. V shed 1 base and J shed 0 bases, with 8 bases lying between them. The CDR3 has 15 amino acids. Germline CDR1 and CDR2: SGHDT and YYEEEE. CDR3 in amino acids: CASSLPLSSYNEQFF. For the CDR3, the DNA is TGTGCCAGCAGCTTGCCCCTTAGCTCCTACAATGAGCAGTTCTTC.

This clonotype showed up just a few times. The V call is TRBV2, the J call TRBJ2-7; D ambiguous. V was shortened by 6 bases and J by 7 bases, with 13 bases between the two germline ends. Germline values: CDR1 SNHLY, CDR2 FYNNEI. The CDR3 covers 12 residues. This CDR3 reads CASRDRVFEQYF. DNA for the CDR3: TGTGCCAGCAGAGACCGGGTCTTTGAGCAGTACTTC.

This clonotype was picked up many times. The chain couples TRBV18 to TRBJ1-1; the D is unclear. The CDR3 consists of 15 residues. CDR1 is KGHSH and CDR2 is LQKENI in the germline V gene. Between the trimmed V and J ends, which lost 2 bases and 3 bases, there was a span of 13 bases. In DNA, the CDR3 is TGTGCCAGCTCACCAGGGCTGAAGCACGACACTGAAGCTTTCTTT. Its translation is CASSPGLKHDTEAFF.

This clonotype was detected ten times or more. This rearrangement joins TRBV15 to TRBJ2-1; possibly TRBD2 for D (6 bases). The CDR3 totals 16 residues. Trimming shortened V by 0 bases and J by 8 bases, and 17 bases separated the two germline ends. CDR1 LNHNV and CDR2 YYDKDF come from the germline V gene (reference sequence). CDR3 residues: CATSREAGSGGHEQFF. The CDR3 DNA follows: TGTGCCACCAGCAGAGAAGCGGGCTCCGGCGGGCATGAGCAGTTCTTC.

The chain uses TRBV11-2 and TRBJ2-7; D is tentatively TRBD1 or TRBD2 (5 bases each). This CDR3 has 15 amino acids. The germline CDR1 and CDR2 sequences are SGHAT and FQNNGV. V was cut by 3 bases and J by 3 bases, with 15 bases left in between. The CDR3 DNA follows: TGTGCCAGCAGCTTCCCTGGGACGTTGGACTACGAGCAGTACTTC. This gives the protein CASSFPGTLDYEQYF.

The rearrangement links TRBV5-4 to TRBJ2-5; 7 bases match TRBD2. This CDR3 spans 14 amino acids. Germline V gene data show CDR1 as SGHNT and CDR2 as YYREEE (reference sequence). V trimming: 1 base; J trimming: 3 bases; junction bases outside the gene matches: 3. DNA of the CDR3: TGTGCCAGCAGCTTGAGTGCGGGAGAAGAGACCCAGTACTTC. Amino acids: CASSLSAGEETQYF.

The CDR3 is CASSHMGGEEQYF. CDR3 DNA: TGTGCCAGCAGTCACATGGGAGGTGAGGAGCAGTACTTC. V and J are TRBV6-6 and TRBJ2-7; D is perhaps TRBD2 (6 bases). CDR1 MNHNY and CDR2 SVGAGI come from the germline V gene (reference sequence). The CDR3 has 13 amino acids. The V gene lost 5 bases and the J gene lost 7 bases, with 15 bases spanning the gap.

This clonotype was seen at least ten times. This chain joins TRBV3-1 and TRBJ2-5, with D possibly being TRBD1 (5 bases). Trimming removed 11 bases from V and 4 bases from J, with 14 bases in between. The germline V gene encodes CDR1 LGHDT and CDR2 YNNKEL (reference sequence). The CDR3 spans 12 residues. CDR3 in amino acids: CAGGAKGETQYF. CDR3 DNA: TGTGCCGGTGGGGCGAAAGGAGAGACCCAGTACTTC.

The chain joins TRBV7-3 to TRBJ2-3; the D call may be TRBD1 or TRBD2 (6 bases each). V was pared by 6 bases and J by 7 bases, with 14 bases between. CDR1 and CDR2 (germline): SGHTA, FQGTGA. The CDR3 has 13 residues. The CDR3 nucleotides read TGTGCCAGCAGTCGAGAGGGGGGAAATACGCAGTATTTT. Translation: CASSREGGNTQYF.

This clonotype was counted at least ten times. This chain joins TRBV20-1 and TRBJ1-5, with D possibly matching TRBD1 (5 bases). The CDR3 has 14 amino acids. Looked up from germline, CDR1 is DFQATT and CDR2 is SNEGSKA (reference sequence). V was pared by 0 bases and J by 8 bases, with 14 bases between. Here the CDR3 DNA reads TGCAGTGCTAGAGATGACAGTTCGGTTGAGCCCCAGCATTTT. Translation: CSARDDSSVEPQHF.